A single sample is the source of the 8 T cell receptor beta chains below, sequenced in a study of T cell responses to AZD1222 COVID-19 vaccine listed by TCRdb under 2021. What this sample's time point label stands for: baseline before first vaccination. Libraries were constructed by the immunoSEQ multiplex PCR assay. TCRdb's version of the immuneACCESS table is confined to in-frame rearrangements and falls short of the full clone set. An unresolved V gene accounts for under half of the shortfall where checked; the remainder is of unknown origin. The sample has around 140,000 clones on record, 80% to 95% of them singletons. More than 5% of the sample is in the top ten clones. The source material was peripheral blood, sampled on day 0 of AZD1222 vaccination. The receptor set was obtained from an adult in good health.

J is TRBJ2-2 and V is TRBV24-1; perhaps TRBD1 as D (5 bases). V shed 9 bases and J shed 0 bases, with 10 bases lying between them. CDR3 size: 14 residues. Per the germline V gene, CDR1 is KGHDR and CDR2 is SFDVKD. Here the CDR3 reads CATERTTNTGELFF. The CDR3 bases are TGTGCCACCGAAAGGACAACGAACACCGGGGAGCTGTTTTTT.

The rearrangement links TRBV6-5 to TRBJ1-5; 7 bases agree with TRBD1. The CDR3 spans 15 residues. Trimming at V came to 6 bases and at J to 7 bases, leaving 12 bases not matched to a gene. Germline loops: CDR1 MNHEY, CDR2 SVGAGI. CDR3 amino acids: CASSPRGQGWQPQHF. CDR3 nucleotides: TGTGCCAGCAGCCCAAGGGGGCAGGGCTGGCAGCCCCAGCATTTT.

The chain combines TRBV5-6 with TRBJ2-3, with D possibly TRBD2 on 5 matching bases. CDR1 is SGHDT and CDR2 is YYEEEE in the germline V gene. CDR3 length equals 14 residues. V was clipped by 9 bases and J by 4 bases, with 18 bases between them. The CDR3 DNA reads TGTGCCACCATGGGAAAACTAGACCCAGATACGCAGTATTTT. It is translated as CATMGKLDPDTQYF.

The V call is TRBV21-1, the J call TRBJ1-1; the table's D call TRBD1 went unverified against the DNA. TRBV21-1 is classified as a pseudogene. CDR3 length equals 18 residues. The CDR3 loop is CASSKRTYSGTAGTEAFF. The DNA for the CDR3 is TGTGCCAGCAGCAAAAGGACGTACTCCGGGACAGCCGGGACTGAAGCTTTCTTT.

The rearrangement uses TRBV5-1 and TRBJ2-1; no reliable D call. Per the germline V gene, CDR1 is SGHRS and CDR2 is YFSETQ. V was clipped by 4 bases and J by 3 bases, with 14 bases between them. The CDR3 runs to 15 residues. CDR3 DNA sequence: TGCGCCAGCAGCGCCCTCTCGGCGGACTACAATGAGCAGTTCTTC. This gives the protein CASSALSADYNEQFF.

This clone was counted only a few times. J is TRBJ2-5 and V is TRBV24-1; D may be TRBD1 or TRBD2 (5 bases each). Germline V gene lookup returns CDR1 KGHDR and CDR2 SFDVKD. Trimming shortened V by 4 bases and J by 5 bases, and 16 bases separated the two germline ends. The CDR3 runs to 15 residues. CDR3 DNA sequence: TGTGCCACCAGTGAGGGGCTAGGGGAGTCGGAGACCCAGTACTTC. This gives the protein CATSEGLGESETQYF.

This sequence joins TRBV4-2 and TRBJ2-1; no reliable D call. Per the germline V gene, CDR1 is LGHNA and CDR2 is YNFKEQ. Trimming stripped 0 bases from V and 4 bases from J, with 13 bases between. This CDR3 is 16 amino acids long. The CDR3: CASSQDSFRFYNEQFF. The CDR3 nucleotides are TGTGCCAGCAGCCAAGATTCGTTTAGGTTTTACAATGAGCAGTTCTTC.

This clone is a singleton in its sample. V is TRBV4-1 and J is TRBJ2-7; TRBD2 agrees at 10 bases. The J segment lost 3 bases and the V segment lost 1 base, leaving 3 bases of the junction unmatched. The CDR3 is made up of 15 amino acids. Germline values: CDR1 MGHRA, CDR2 YSYEKL. The CDR3 sequence is CASSQVLAGDYEQYF. The CDR3 coding sequence is TGCGCCAGCAGCCAAGTCCTAGCGGGAGACTACGAGCAGTACTTC.